This paragraph reports one T cell receptor (beta chain). This clone's antigen is unknown. Base qualities are missing; no much larger clone stands one base away. These data come from a study of blood T cell repertoires in COVID-19 (dated by TCRdb to between 2020 and 2021). Study-wide context: The collaborator samples originated in the United States, Italy and Spain and spanned the acute and convalescent phases of COVID-19. Deeply sampled blood TCRbeta repertoires from subjects exposed to, actively infected with, or recovered from COVID-19 were included in the dataset. The material from the prospective study consisted of cDNA or gDNA derived from T cells, B-cell-depleted T cells, or PBMCs. The repertoires were made available in a free public database intended to serve as a resource for research on the immune response to SARS-CoV-2. The samples were drawn from the first 160 participants of the ongoing ImmuneRACE study and from 950 to 1,500 subjects provided by 6 global collaborators. Where HLA class I and class II types were available, the types were taken from metadata supplied by the sample provider, not from assay-based typing. A de-identified subject ID, COVID-19 status, age in years and sex were almost always included in the sample metadata. Points the paper makes about the study in general: The quantity of clinical and demographic metadata differed by source and by participant and was supplied without curation.

At one collaborating source in Seattle, patients were enrolled during active infection and were followed longitudinally through the course of disease. Whole blood was collected in K2EDTA tubes by collaborating institutions according to the institutions' own protocols. Collaborator samples were shipped for TCRbeta analysis as frozen whole blood, isolated PBMCs, or DNA extracted from either sample type. Per the germline V gene (reference sequence), MNHEY is the CDR1 and SMNVEV is the CDR2. Relative to germline, V is 5 bases shorter and J is 2 bases shorter, with 10 bases between their ends. The CDR3 measures 15 amino acids from cysteine to phenylalanine. Only the CDR3 portion is preserved as DNA: 45 bases, with reading frame beginning at the first base. TCRbeta CDR3 regions were amplified from genomic DNA by means of the immunoSEQ Assay, a bias-controlled multiplex PCR. The authors' analysis ran thus. The number of nucleated cells in each sample was estimated by amplification of reference gene primers within the assay. To quantify the absolute abundance of each unique TCRbeta CDR3 rearrangement, sequence reads were collapsed and filtered. For each sample, productive Simpson clonality was calculated by taking the square root of Simpson's diversity index across productive rearrangements. The table was pulled from immuneACCESS by TCRdb, which kept in-frame rearrangements only. Such tables lose some clones; where checked, under half of the loss comes from unresolved V genes, and the rest has no known cause. D and trimming come from the DNA, and the V and J calls and clone size come from that table. In all, the sample holds about 120,000 clones, and 90% of those were seen once. Roughly 4% of the sample comes from the top ten.

The sequence was collected from an older woman with COVID-19, enrolled during active disease. The sequenced sample consisted of peripheral blood. The rearrangement combines TRBV27 with TRBJ2-6; the D gene is perhaps TRBD1, from 5 matching bases. The encoded CDR3 is CASSAPDTGANVLTF. The DNA sequence is given as TGTGCCAGCAGTGCCCCGGACACTGGGGCCAACGTCCTGACTTTC.